Listed below are T cell receptor beta chains from one sample, sequenced in a study of shared clonotypes between healthy human individuals. Here immunoSEQ multiplex PCR was the method, and the copy in TCRdb shows in-frame clones only, minus some. The table includes 2 million to 3 million clones, 80% to 95% detected once. The sequencing input was naive CD4+ T cells from PBMCs. All receptors derive from a man between 18 and 35 years old in good health. Some clones in this sample may be carry-over from other donors' samples. The CDR3 runs from the conserved cysteine through the conserved F or W. D genes are given only for firm matches. The listing skips clone size in some rows; elsewhere it reads once, few, many or a size class.

J	D	size	V	CDR3	DNA
TRBJ1-2	TRBD1	.	TRBV19	CASNRGQGTYGYTF	TGTGCCAGTAATCGCGGACAGGGGACATATGGCTACACCTTC
TRBJ2-4	.	once	TRBV5-4	CASSLWGTTIRRVF	TGTGCCAGCAGCTTGTGGGGGACGACTATCCGACGGGTTTTC
TRBJ2-5	.	.	TRBV6-1	CASRPRLGLQETQYF	TGTGCCAGCAGACCGAGATTGGGCCTACAAGAGACCCAGTACTTC
TRBJ2-3	TRBD2	.	TRBV6-5	CASTLAGGDTQYF	TGTGCCAGCACTCTAGCGGGGGGGGATACGCAGTATTTT
TRBJ1-5	.	once	TRBV5-6	CASSSTLHSNQPQHF	TGTGCCAGCAGCTCGACCCTTCATAGCAATCAGCCCCAGCATTTT
TRBJ1-1	.	.	TRBV30	CAWSATGQDTEAFF	TGTGCCTGGAGTGCAACGGGACAAGACACTGAAGCTTTCTTT
TRBJ2-5	TRBD1	.	TRBV18	CASSPTGKETQYF	TGTGCCAGCTCCCCGACAGGGAAAGAGACCCAGTACTTC
TRBJ2-7	TRBD1	once	TRBV6-6	CASSYSGRGNEQYF	TGTGCCAGCAGTTACTCCGGCAGGGGGAACGAGCAGTACTTC
TRBJ1-4	.	.	TRBV4-1	CASSLRDEKLFF	TGCGCCAGCAGCCTCCGGGACGAAAAACTGTTTTTT
TRBJ1-1	.	.	TRBV28	CASSRWGGGNTEAFF	TGTGCCAGCAGCCGCTGGGGGGGAGGGAACACTGAAGCTTTCTTT
TRBJ2-4	.	.	TRBV29-1	CSAKTVAKNIQYF	TGCAGCGCCAAGACAGTAGCCAAAAACATTCAGTACTTC
TRBJ2-7	TRBD1	.	TRBV5-6	CASSLAGTGALYEQYF	TGTGCCAGCAGCTTAGCCGGGACAGGCGCGCTCTACGAGCAGTACTTC
TRBJ1-5	.	.	TRBV30	CAWSLTGAQHF	TGTGCCTGGAGTCTGACCGGGGCCCAGCATTTT
TRBJ2-7	TRBD2	.	TRBV7-2	CASSRASGRQEQYF	TGTGCCAGCAGCCGGGCTAGCGGGAGACAAGAGCAGTACTTC
TRBJ2-3	.	.	TRBV4-1	CASSLRLEDTDTQYF	TGCGCCAGCAGCCTCCGACTAGAAGACACAGATACGCAGTATTTT
TRBJ1-1	.	.	TRBV5-8	CASSYHRNMNTEAFF	TGTGCCAGCAGCTATCATCGGAATATGAACACTGAAGCTTTCTTT
TRBJ2-5	TRBD1	.	TRBV20-1	CSGDSGETQYF	TGCAGTGGGGACAGTGGGGAGACCCAGTACTTC
TRBJ2-2	TRBD1	.	TRBV28	CASTSGGQGGGELFF	TGTGCCAGCACCTCTGGGGGACAGGGGGGCGGGGAGCTGTTTTTT
TRBJ2-1	TRBD2	.	TRBV9	CASSGPGLAGVGEQFF	TGTGCCAGCAGCGGTCCGGGACTAGCGGGAGTCGGTGAGCAGTTCTTC
TRBJ1-4	.	.	TRBV7-9	CASSSTDFQGEKLFF	TGTGCCAGCAGCTCGACAGACTTTCAGGGTGAAAAACTGTTTTTT
TRBJ1-5	TRBD1	few	TRBV9	CASSRGQGALQPQHF	TGTGCCAGCAGCCGTGGACAGGGGGCATTGCAGCCCCAGCATTTT
TRBJ1-3	.	.	TRBV2	CASSAATGTGNTIYF	TGTGCCAGCAGTGCAGCGACAGGTACTGGAAACACCATATATTTT
TRBJ1-5	.	once	TRBV15	CATSRESNQPQHF	TGTGCCACCAGCAGAGAGTCCAATCAGCCCCAGCATTTT